One sample yielded the 20 T cell receptor beta chains listed below, sequenced in a study of a mutant IDH1 vaccine in newly diagnosed glioma. Time point in this sample: week 23, last vaccination. Topical imiquimod was applied with each vaccine dose, which held 300 ug of mutant IDH1 20-mer peptide. TCRdb's copy holds only in-frame clones and misses some; the assay was immunoSEQ multiplex PCR. The data show about 54,000 clones, 75% to 90% seen once. Their cognate antigens are unknown. The sample in question was PBMCs, obtained from a glioma patient whose treatment included an IDH1 peptide vaccine. Source of these receptors: a man aged 35-49 years with glioma.

In DNA form, the CDR3 reads TGTGCCAGCAGTTTCCGGGGTAATGGCTACACCTTC. It encodes CASSFRGNGYTF. J is TRBJ1-2 and V is TRBV6-5; D unresolved. CDR3 length: 12 residues. Trimming cost V 4 bases and J 6 bases, with 9 bases left between them. Germline V lookup: CDR1 MNHEY, CDR2 SVGAGI.

Regarding this clone: Other DNA sequences in this sample translate to the same CDR3. The V and J genes are TRBV19 and TRBJ1-2, with 11 nucleotides matching TRBD1. V trimming: 5 bases; J trimming: 4 bases; junction bases outside the gene matches: 3. The V gene's germline CDR1 is LNHDA and CDR2 SQIVND (reference sequence). The CDR3 consists of 14 residues. The CDR3 reads CASSPGQGGYGYTF. The CDR3 DNA sequence: TGTGCCAGTAGTCCGGGACAGGGGGGCTATGGCTACACCTTC.

The chain recombines TRBV7-2 with TRBJ1-3; 9 nucleotides agree with TRBD1. V shed 5 bases and J 2 bases; nucleotides not matched to a gene: 7. Germline assignment: CDR1 SGHTA and CDR2 FQGNSA. CDR3 length equals 16 residues. CDR3 sequence reads: CASSRMGTGTGNTIYF. The CDR3 DNA is TGTGCCAGCAGCCGAATGGGGACAGGGACTGGAAACACCATATATTTT.

This clone occurred once. A much larger clone differs from this one at a single base, so this may be a read error. Other DNA sequences in the sample encode the same CDR3. J is TRBJ2-7 and V is TRBV6-5; no clear D gene. This CDR3 region has 14 residues. The germline V gene has CDR1 MNHEY and CDR2 SVGAGI. The CDR3 DNA reads as TGTGCCAGCAGTCCGCCCGCCGTTTCCTACGAGCAGTATTTC. Protein: CASSPPAVSYEQYF.

DNA of the CDR3: TGCGCCAGCAGCCAAGGGCCAGTTGCACCAAATAGCAATCAGCCCCAGCATTTT. Translating gives CASSQGPVAPNSNQPQHF. The chain has TRBV4-3 and TRBJ1-5; D not certain. The ends were cut back, 1 base at V and 0 bases at J, with 16 bases in the middle. Germline V gene sequence: CDR1 LGHNA, CDR2 YSLEER. This CDR3 is 18 amino acids long.

The chain couples TRBV6-5 to TRBJ2-6; no clear D. Per germline, CDR1 MNHEY and CDR2 SVGAGI. The CDR3 totals 13 residues. The ends were cut back, 6 bases at V and 2 bases at J, with 5 bases in the middle. This CDR3 is CASRITGANVLTF. CDR3 in DNA: TGTGCCAGCAGGATTACTGGGGCCAACGTCCTGACTTTC.

The chain couples TRBV19 to TRBJ1-2; tentatively, D is TRBD1 (6 bases). This CDR3 has 13 amino acids. CDR1 is LNHDA and CDR2 is SQIVND in the germline V gene (reference sequence). V was trimmed by 2 bases and J by 6 bases, leaving 10 bases between them. Here the CDR3 reads CASSIRAGDGYTF. DNA of the CDR3: TGTGCCAGTAGTATAAGGGCAGGGGATGGCTACACCTTC. The whole variable domain, remainder taken from reference TRBV19 and TRBJ1-2, is DGGITQSPKYLFRKEGQNVTLSCEQNLNHDAMYWYRQDPGQGLRLIYYSQIVNDFQKGDIAEGYSVSREKKESFPLTVTSAQKNPTAFYLCASSIRAGDGYTFGSGTRLTVV.

The rearrangement links TRBV5-5 to TRBJ1-5, with a possible D match to TRBD1 (5 bases). This CDR3 contains 16 residues. The ends were cut back, 0 bases at V and 3 bases at J, with 13 bases in the middle. CDR1 and CDR2 from the germline V gene are SGHKS and YYEKEE (reference sequence). The CDR3 coding sequence is TGTGCCAGCAGCTTGGCCTCGGGGGGTCCCAATCAGCCCCAGCATTTT. This gives the protein CASSLASGGPNQPQHF.

This sequence joins TRBV6-5 and TRBJ2-7, with D perhaps TRBD1 (6 bases). This CDR3 is built from 16 residues. Germline lookup yields CDR1 MNHEY and CDR2 SVGAGI. Trimming shortened V by 2 bases and J by 3 bases, and 17 bases separated the two germline ends. Here the CDR3 DNA reads TGTGCCAGCAGTTACGGCAGGGGCAAGCCACGCTACGAGCAGTACTTC. Residues: CASSYGRGKPRYEQYF.

This clone was picked up one time. This chain links TRBV9 with TRBJ1-1; D unresolved. Germline CDR1 SGDLS, CDR2 YYNGEE. The V end lost 4 bases, the J end lost 10 bases, and 14 bases lay between the germline ends. This CDR3 is 12 amino acids long. This CDR3 is CASSRGRDGAFF. Here the CDR3 DNA reads TGTGCCAGCAGCCGCGGACGCGATGGAGCTTTCTTT.

V and J are TRBV7-2 and TRBJ1-5; tentatively, D is TRBD1 (5 bases). From germline, CDR1 is SGHTA and CDR2 FQGNSA. Between the trimmed V and J ends, which lost 5 bases and 6 bases, there was a span of 17 bases. The CDR3 is 15 residues long. DNA of the CDR3: TGTGCCAGCAGCCTTACCTACCAGGGAACTCAGCCCCAGCATTTT. Translating it yields CASSLTYQGTQPQHF. Full variable domain (missing parts from reference TRBV7-2 and TRBJ1-5): GAGVSQSPSNKVTEKGKDVELRCDPISGHTALYWYRQSLGQGLEFLIYFQGNSAPDKSGLPSDRFSAERTGGSVSTLTIQRTQQEDSAVYLCASSLTYQGTQPQHFGDGTRLSIL.

A single count supports this clone. The rearrangement joins TRBV4-1 to TRBJ2-7, with D possibly TRBD2 on 7 matching bases. V dropped 1 base and J dropped 5 bases, with 21 bases sitting between them. The CDR3 extends over 17 amino acids. Germline V lookup: CDR1 MGHRA, CDR2 YSYEKL. CDR3 sequence: CASSQAAGAGVFHEQYF. CDR3 sequence (DNA): TGCGCCAGCAGCCAAGCCGCGGGGGCAGGAGTTTTTCACGAGCAGTACTTC.

This chain connects TRBV18 to TRBJ1-5, with D possibly TRBD1 on 5 matching bases. Germline CDR1 and CDR2: KGHSH and LQKENI. The V end was cut by 3 bases, the J end by 7 bases, with 16 bases between. The CDR3 loop spans 15 amino acids. The CDR3 here is CASSPGPAVEQPQHF. CDR3 nucleotides: TGTGCCAGCTCACCGGGGCCGGCAGTTGAACAGCCCCAGCATTTT.

The chain carries TRBV18 and TRBJ2-2, with D maybe TRBD2 (5 bases). CDR1 is KGHSH and CDR2 is LQKENI in the germline V gene. Trimming pared 6 bases from V and 1 base from J, leaving 15 bases between. The CDR3 spans 16 residues. In DNA, the CDR3 is TGTGCCAGCTCCTTGGCCGGGGTGAGGAACACCGGGGAGCTGTTTTTT. This gives the protein CASSLAGVRNTGELFF.

J is TRBJ2-3 and V is TRBV14; D is possibly TRBD2 (6 bases). Germline V lookup: CDR1 SGHDN, CDR2 FVKESK. V lost 0 bases, J lost 4 bases, and 14 bases lay in between. The CDR3 extends over 16 amino acids. CDR3 residues: CASSQETGVRSDTQYF. The CDR3, as DNA: TGTGCCAGCAGCCAAGAGACGGGAGTTAGGTCAGATACGCAGTATTTT.

V usage is TRBV6-5 and J usage is TRBJ2-7, with TRBD2 identical over 7 bases. Germline V lookup: CDR1 MNHEY, CDR2 SVGAGI. The J segment lost 4 bases and the V segment lost 0 bases, leaving 6 bases of the junction unmatched. The CDR3 is 15 residues long. CDR3 DNA sequence: TGTGCCAGCAGTTACTCTGGGAGGGCGGGGTACGAGCAGTACTTC. Translating gives CASSYSGRAGYEQYF.

This rearrangement joins TRBV5-1 to TRBJ2-7, with 8 bases identical to TRBD2. The CDR3 extends over 18 amino acids. V lost 0 bases to trimming and J lost 6 bases; unmatched junction nucleotides: 17. In germline, CDR1 is SGHRS, CDR2 YFSETQ. The CDR3 nucleotides read TGCGCCAGCAGCTTGGCCTCTTTCCTACGCGGGAGGAAGGGCGAGCAGTACTTC. Its translation is CASSLASFLRGRKGEQYF.

V is TRBV27 and J is TRBJ2-7; 8 nucleotides align to TRBD2. CDR1 and CDR2 from the germline V gene are MNHEY and SMNVEV (reference sequence). The CDR3 runs 14 residues. V trimming: 4 bases; J trimming: 0 bases; junction bases outside the gene matches: 2. This CDR3 reads CASSSSGSSYEQYF. The CDR3 coding sequence is TGTGCCAGCAGTTCAAGCGGGAGCTCCTACGAGCAGTACTTC.

The rearrangement joins TRBV15 to TRBJ1-3; no firm D call. Germline V gene sequence: CDR1 LNHNV, CDR2 YYDKDF (reference sequence). V lost 0 bases, J lost 1 base, and 7 bases lay in between. The CDR3 sequence is 15 residues long. CDR3 in amino acids: CATSREGRSGNTIYF. CDR3 DNA sequence: TGTGCCACCAGCAGAGAGGGGAGATCTGGAAACACCATATATTTT.

The genes are TRBV4-1 and TRBJ1-3, with D maybe TRBD1 (6 bases). V shed 2 bases and J shed 4 bases, with 12 bases lying between them. The CDR3 contains 15 residues. Germline CDR1 and CDR2: MGHRA and YSYEKL. The CDR3 loop is CASSQMRGGGNTIYF. CDR3 DNA sequence: TGCGCCAGCAGCCAAATGCGAGGGGGGGGAAACACCATATATTTT.